This T cell receptor (beta chain) was recovered during a study of beta chain features in type 1 diabetes (dated 2018 in TCRdb). Study-wide context: Mean age, gender distribution, total cell number and subset yield were not different between patients and healthy donors. A total of about 100 million sorted cells were examined across all samples, and RNA yield correlated strongly with the number of cells per subset. In the study, TCRB repertoires of sorted circulating CD4+ T cell subsets from recently diagnosed type 1 diabetes patients were compared with those of matched healthy donors. Regulatory and stem cell-like memory subsets were obtained from only 8 patients and about 8 healthy donors, while naive and central memory subsets were obtained from all 30 or so donors.

Deletion took 5 bases off V and 3 bases off J, with a span of 11 bases between the germline ends. The germline V gene provides CDR1 SGHVS and CDR2 FQNEAQ. Including cysteine and phenylalanine, the CDR3 has 13 amino acids. The read is trimmed to its CDR3 DNA, 39 bases read in frame from base 1. What the authors observed across the whole study: Because cDNA was sequenced instead of genomic DNA, highly expressing activated cells could be over-represented, though the groups showed no difference in activation or CD3 levels. HLA sub-analyses involved small numbers of individuals, so any influence of HLA type on TCRB rearrangement remained unresolved. A moderate but significant shortening of TCRB CDR3 length was observed in type 1 diabetes patients in all four CD4+ subsets. Naive, central memory and regulatory TCRB repertoires appeared more similar among patients than among healthy donors. PCR might favor shorter templates, but patient and control samples were amplified and corrected together, so any skew would affect both groups equally. At VDJ recombination sites, patients with type 1 diabetes made fewer insertions and deleted more nucleotides, a pattern implying thymic rearrangement abnormalities.

Points on this clone: Its antigen remains unidentified. No base quality values were provided; no much bigger clone lies one nucleotide off.

Each donor gave one peripheral blood draw, roughly 0.12 L on average, collected into heparinised tubes. A BD FACSAria II was used to sort naive, central memory, regulatory and stem cell-like memory CD4+ T cells with a panel that included CD45RO, CCR7, CD25, CD127, CD95 and CD27. All sorted populations exceeded 95% purity. PBMCs were isolated immediately by Lymphoprep density gradient centrifugation and stained directly without culture. So that batch effects would be minimized, each experiment stained and sorted samples in pairs, pairing one healthy donor with one patient. The entire amount of isolated RNA was reverse transcribed using the High Capacity cDNA Reverse Transcription Kit, so the sequenced TCRB transcripts were expressed ones. Naive, central memory and regulatory T cell samples underwent deep immunoSEQ sequencing, averaging about 3.5 million total reads per sample. Sorted cells were lysed in RLT buffer, and RNA was extracted using DNase-treated RNeasy Micro or Mini kits according to cell number. Each cell subset was processed separately to prevent cross-contamination, with patient and healthy donor samples processed together. The immunoSEQ multiplex PCR was used to amplify TCRB sequences from cDNA, generating 87-bp fragments that spanned the CDR3 region. The amplicons were sequenced using the Illumina HiSeq platform. On the study's bioinformatics: Synthetic template baselines were used to correct PCR bias computationally, reads within Hamming distance 2 were collapsed together, and singletons that could not be merged were discarded. Reads were aligned against IMGT to assign V, D and J genes, CDR3 length and insertions or deletions at six rearrangement sites. Within each subset, clonotype counts were normalized to the number of sorted cells before true diversity and Gini coefficients were calculated with the tcR R package. The overlap coefficient, calculated on TCRB nucleotide sequences, was used to measure repertoire sharing. As a proxy for the pre-selection repertoire, out-of-frame TCRB sequences from naive cells were analyzed. TCRdb limited this immuneACCESS table to in-frame rearrangements with V and J called. A share of clones is missing; checked studies link under half to unresolved V genes, and the rest is unexplained. V, J and clone size were drawn from that table, and D and trimming were deduced from the DNA. Here the sample has nearly 700,000 clones; 10% to 15% occur a single time. Around 0.022% of the sample rests with the top ten.

This receptor was obtained from a man between 18 and 29 years old with type 1 diabetes. The chain employs TRBV7-8 and TRBJ2-7; the D gene is possibly TRBD2, with 5 bases matching. Source material: naive CD4+ T cells from blood. The cell subset or site label corresponds to: true naive CD4+ T cells. For the CDR3, the sequence is CASSPGIYYEQYF. The DNA sequence is given as TGTGCCAGCAGCCCGGGGATCTACTACGAGCAGTACTTC.